The clone carrying this T cell receptor (beta chain) was observed many times. The sample comes from a study of Graves' ophthalmopathy and Graves' hyperthyroidism. Amplifying from RNA transcripts, the study obtained TCR beta CDR3 regions. After a first-round RT-PCR with HTBI primers, a second-round multiplex PCR was run. MiXCR, run by TCRdb on the multiplex PCR reads, gives a single entry per CDR3 protein. The table lists 400,000 to 500,000 distinct CDR3 sequences, roughly 20% of them singletons. Ophthalmopathy absent within 18 months of follow-up marked hyperthyroidism as stable. Enrolled hyperthyroidism patients had a new diagnosis, a duration under 2 months, and an age of 18 to 65. Other autoimmune disease, uncontrolled infection, pregnancy and lactation led to exclusion. Sampling 10 ml of fresh peripheral blood provided the PBMCs. Sequenced: peripheral blood. The sequence was obtained from a woman between 18 and 29 years old with stable Graves' hyperthyroidism.

The CDR3 loop reads CASSFPGRGVETQYF. The CDR3 nucleotides are TGTGCCAGCAGTTTTCCCGGACGAGGTGTAGAGACCCAGTACTTC. This chain links TRBV12-3 or TRBV12-4 with TRBJ2-5; D not certain. V lost 3 bases and J lost 4, with 15 bases in between. This CDR3 comprises 15 residues.